This T cell receptor beta chain is from a study of radiotherapy plus CTLA-4 blockade in lung cancer. The overall study: Objective response rate was over 15%; disease control rate, around 30%.

Comment on this clone: What it binds is unknown.

Assay: immunoSEQ multiplex PCR; the TCRdb copy retains only in-frame clones and omits some. The data contain 26,000 or so clones, about four fifths of them seen just once; the ten biggest clones take up around 15%. Findings of the study overall: Early clone dynamics of blood T cells, plus interferon-beta, reportedly predicted response best. Clones of tumor-derived TCRs expanded in blood after radiotherapy plus ipilimumab.

Enrolled patients, whose metastatic non-small-cell lung cancer was chemo-refractory, received focal radiation plus CTLA-4 blockade with ipilimumab. With 5 bases removed from V and 5 bases from J, the gap between germline ends came to 9 bases. The CDR3 is made up of 12 amino acids. CDR1 is MNHNS, CDR2 SASEGT, per germline. This receptor was identified in a human donor with non-small cell lung cancer that progressed on radiotherapy plus ipilimumab. The chain links TRBV6-1 to TRBJ1-2; D uncertain. Sequencing was performed on peripheral blood, taken from a patient treated with radiotherapy plus ipilimumab. The CDR3 here is CASSLGRYGYTF. Here the CDR3 DNA reads TGTGCCAGCAGTCTGGGGAGATATGGCTACACCTTC.